Each of the 25 T cell receptor beta chains below was sequenced from the same sample in a study of control samples from healthy donors and cancer patients. Here immunoSEQ multiplex PCR was the method, and the copy in TCRdb shows in-frame clones only, minus some. The sample lists about 89,000 clones, approximately 89% seen once, with under 25% in the top ten. The sequenced sample was blood. The receptors were gathered from a man between 25 and 39 years old in good health.

The chain combines TRBV29-1 with TRBJ1-4; D gene uncertain. Germline V gives CDR1 SQVTM, CDR2 ANQGSEA. The V and J ends lost 1 base and 7 bases respectively, with 19 bases between them. The CDR3 length is 16 residues. The CDR3, as DNA: TGCAGCGTTGAAGCTGGAGAGGCCTGGCGGGGTGAAAAACTGTTTTTT. Its protein product is CSVEAGEAWRGEKLFF.

The J gene is TRBJ1-2, the V gene TRBV13; D perhaps matches TRBD1 (5 bases). Germline V gene lookup returns CDR1 PRHDT and CDR2 FYEKMQ (reference sequence). V was clipped by 5 bases and J by 4 bases, with 11 bases between them. The CDR3 is 13 amino acids. The DNA for the CDR3 is TGTGCCAGCAGCCCGGGACTTGGCTATGGCTACACCTTC. Translated, it gives CASSPGLGYGYTF. Filled out from reference TRBV13 and TRBJ1-2, the complete variable domain reads AAGVIQSPRHLIKEKRETATLKCYPIPRHDTVYWYQQGPGQDPQFLISFYEKMQSDKGSIPDRFSAQQFSDYHSELNMSSLELGDSALYFCASSPGLGYGYTFGSGTRLTVV.

J is TRBJ2-3 and V is TRBV3-1 (or the pseudogene TRBV3-2), with D maybe TRBD2 (6 bases). Trimming took 1 base from V and 2 from J, leaving 16 bases between them. The CDR3 has 17 residues. Germline lookup yields CDR1 LGHDT and CDR2 YNNKEL (reference sequence). The CDR3 sequence: CASSQASSGVYTDTQYF. CDR3 DNA: TGTGCCAGCAGCCAAGCCTCTTCGGGGGTATACACAGATACGCAGTATTTT.

V usage is TRBV7-9 and J usage is TRBJ2-5; 7 bases fit TRBD1. Losses at the gene ends were 5 bases for V and 5 bases for J; bases not matched to a gene: 8. CDR3 size: 14 residues. Germline-derived CDR1 and CDR2 are SEHNR and FQNEAQ (reference sequence). The CDR3 loop is CASSPGQATETQYF. The CDR3 nucleotides read TGTGCCAGCAGCCCCGGACAGGCGACGGAGACCCAGTACTTC. Full variable domain (remainder filled in from reference TRBV7-9 and TRBJ2-5): DTGVSQNPRHKITKRGQNVTFRCDPISEHNRLYWYRQTLGQGPEFLTYFQNEAQLEKSRLLSDRFSAERPKGSFSTLEIQRTEQGDSAMYLCASSPGQATETQYFGPGTRLLVL.

The chain employs TRBV10-3 and TRBJ2-3, with D unresolved. CDR1 and CDR2 from the germline V gene are ENHRY and SYGVKD. The CDR3 covers 13 residues. The V end was cut by 6 bases, the J end by 3 bases, with 10 bases between. The CDR3 DNA reads as TGTGCCATCAGCCCAATTCTTACAGATACGCAGTATTTT. The encoded protein is CAISPILTDTQYF.

The rearrangement uses TRBV5-1 and TRBJ1-1; tentatively, D is TRBD1 (5 bases). Per the germline V gene, CDR1 is SGHRS and CDR2 is YFSETQ. Trimming stripped 0 bases from V and 2 bases from J, with 8 bases between. This CDR3 has 14 residues. In nucleotides, the CDR3 is TGCGCCAGCAGCTTGGGGGGCGGAAACACTGAAGCTTTCTTT. The encoded protein is CASSLGGGNTEAFF. Complete variable domain (other parts from reference TRBV5-1 and TRBJ1-1): KAGVTQTPRYLIKTRGQQVTLSCSPISGHRSVSWYQQTPGQGLQFLFEYFSETQRNKGNFPGRFSGRQFSNSRSEMNVSTLELGDSALYLCASSLGGGNTEAFFGQGTRLTVV.

This chain connects TRBV11-1 to TRBJ2-3; TRBD2 might be the D (5 bases). V gave up 1 base and J gave up 4 bases, with 12 bases separating them. Germline CDR1 is SGHAT and CDR2 is FQDESV (reference sequence). This CDR3 spans 15 amino acids. CDR3 DNA: TGTGCCAGCAGCTTAGGGGCGGGTTGGGCAGATACGCAGTATTTT. The encoded protein is CASSLGAGWADTQYF.

The chain couples TRBV5-4 to TRBJ2-4; D gene unclear. Deletions cut 0 bases from V and 1 base from J, with 11 bases between. Germline CDR1 reads SGHNT; CDR2 reads YYREEE (reference sequence). The CDR3 runs 16 residues. This CDR3 is CASSLGLDVAKNIQYF. The CDR3 nucleotides are TGTGCCAGCAGCTTGGGGCTAGATGTGGCCAAAAACATTCAGTACTTC.

The chain links TRBV5-1 to TRBJ2-5; maybe TRBD1 (6 bases). CDR1 SGHRS and CDR2 YFSETQ come from the germline V gene. This CDR3 has 15 amino acids. The V gene lost 4 bases and the J gene lost 4 bases, with 17 bases spanning the gap. CDR3 nucleotides: TGCGCCAGCAGCGTCACCCAGGGGCTGGGAGAGACCCAGTACTTC. Translating gives CASSVTQGLGETQYF.

This clone turned up a few times. The chain employs TRBV19 and TRBJ1-1; D is unclear. Germline-derived CDR1 and CDR2 are LNHDA and SQIVND (reference sequence). The CDR3 sequence is 14 residues long. The germline V and J ends were trimmed by 5 bases and 6 bases, with 16 bases remaining between them. The CDR3 loop is CASSWKGEFAEAFF. CDR3 coding DNA: TGTGCCAGTAGTTGGAAGGGAGAGTTCGCTGAAGCTTTCTTT.

The chain employs TRBV24-1 and TRBJ2-2, with D perhaps matching TRBD1 (5 bases). Trimming took off 4 bases at V and 3 bases at J, with 14 bases between the two ends. Germline loops: CDR1 KGHDR, CDR2 SFDVKD. There are 16 residues in the CDR3. CDR3 region: CATSDPDRKDTGELFF. The CDR3 region has the DNA TGTGCCACCAGTGACCCTGACAGAAAGGACACCGGGGAGCTGTTTTTT.

The V call is TRBV27, the J call TRBJ2-7; either TRBD1 or TRBD2 may fit D (7 bases each). The CDR3 runs 15 residues. Trimming pared 0 bases from V and 2 bases from J, leaving 11 bases between. CDR1 and CDR2 from the germline V gene are MNHEY and SMNVEV (reference sequence). Here the CDR3 DNA reads TGTGCCAGCAGTTTATCGGCAGGGGGGGCCTACGAGCAGTACGTC. Amino acids: CASSLSAGGAYEQYV.

This chain links TRBV9 with TRBJ2-3, with 7 bases matching TRBD2. Germline V gives CDR1 SGDLS, CDR2 YYNGEE. The V and J ends lost 0 bases and 3 bases, in that order; junction bases with no gene match: 7. The CDR3 length is 16 residues. DNA for the CDR3: TGTGCCAGCAGCGTAGGTGGCGGGGGACCGACAGATACGCAGTATTTT. Its translation is CASSVGGGGPTDTQYF. The full variable domain, completed using reference TRBV9 and TRBJ2-3, is DSGVTQTPKHLITATGQRVTLRCSPRSGDLSVYWYQQSLDQGLQFLIQYYNGEERAKGNILERFSAQQFPDLHSELNLSSLELGDSALYFCASSVGGGGPTDTQYFGPGTRLTVL.

CDR3 amino acids: CASSITPNTGELFF. As DNA, the CDR3 is TGTGCCAGTAGTATAACCCCGAACACCGGGGAGCTGTTTTTT. This sequence joins TRBV19 and TRBJ2-2, with no clear D. This CDR3 comprises 14 residues. V gave up 2 bases and J gave up 0 bases, with 4 bases separating them. From germline, CDR1 is LNHDA and CDR2 SQIVND (reference sequence). Together with reference TRBV19 and TRBJ2-2, the CDR3 gives the full variable domain: DGGITQSPKYLFRKEGQNVTLSCEQNLNHDAMYWYRQDPGQGLRLIYYSQIVNDFQKGDIAEGYSVSREKKESFPLTVTSAQKNPTAFYLCASSITPNTGELFFGEGSRLTVL.

This clone was seen a single time. The junction departs from germline at one end; a sequencing error may be responsible. The V call is TRBV24-1, the J call TRBJ2-1, with no clear D. This CDR3 has 11 residues. Germline loops: CDR1 KGHDR, CDR2 SFDVKD. This chain's CDR3 is CVTEVYNEQFF. The DNA of the CDR3 is TGTGTCACCGAGGTCTACAATGAGCAGTTCTTC.

V gene TRBV10-2 combines with J gene TRBJ2-7; TRBD2 agrees at 8 bases. CDR1 WSHSY and CDR2 SAAADI come from the germline V gene. J lost 4 bases, V lost 1 base, and 6 bases had no gene match. This CDR3 comprises 15 residues. CDR3 loop: CASSELRGDLYEQYF. The CDR3 nucleotides read TGCGCCAGCAGTGAGTTGCGGGGGGATTTATACGAGCAGTACTTC.

This clone was recorded only once. The V gene is TRBV9, the J gene TRBJ1-2, with a possible D match to TRBD1 (5 bases). The CDR3 totals 15 residues. Per germline, CDR1 SGDLS and CDR2 YYNGEE. Trimming removed 7 bases at V and 6 bases at J, with 22 bases between. DNA for the CDR3: TGTGCCAGCTCCCGTAGGGATTGGGACTCGCATGGCTACACCTTC. Protein: CASSRRDWDSHGYTF.

This clone was observed once. The chain employs TRBV6-5 and TRBJ1-2; no clear D gene. This CDR3 contains 12 residues. The germline CDR1 and CDR2 sequences are MNHEY and SVGAGI. V dropped 0 bases and J dropped 12 bases, with 11 bases sitting between them. Here the CDR3 reads CASSYSGGEDTF. In nucleotides, the CDR3 is TGTGCCAGCAGTTACTCCGGTGGTGAAGACACCTTC.

This chain connects TRBV9 to TRBJ2-2; TRBD1 aligns across 9 bases. V trimming: 4 bases; J trimming: 0 bases; junction bases outside the gene matches: 13. The germline V gene has CDR1 SGDLS and CDR2 YYNGEE. The CDR3 sequence is 19 residues long. The CDR3 spells CASSPGTGKSFANTGELFF. The DNA for the CDR3 is TGTGCCAGCAGCCCCGGGACAGGGAAGTCCTTTGCGAACACCGGGGAGCTGTTTTTT.

The chain has TRBV3-1 (or the pseudogene TRBV3-2) and TRBJ2-5; the match to TRBD2 covers 15 bases. This CDR3 has 17 residues. V dropped 4 bases and J dropped 4; count of bases not matched to a gene: 7. Germline V gene lookup returns CDR1 LGHDT and CDR2 YNNKEL (reference sequence). The CDR3 region is CASSLPGTSGGPETQYF. CDR3 sequence (DNA): TGTGCCAGCAGCCTCCCCGGGACTAGCGGGGGGCCAGAGACCCAGTACTTC.

As DNA, the CDR3 is TGTGCCAGCAGCCTGACCGGCAATCAGCCCCAGCATTTT. This gives the protein CASSLTGNQPQHF. The chain has TRBV5-8 and TRBJ1-5; D is undetermined. The CDR3 contains 13 residues. V was clipped by 4 bases and J by 2 bases, with 7 bases between them. CDR1 SGHTS and CDR2 YDEGEE come from the germline V gene.

The genes are TRBV24-1 and TRBJ2-6; no clear D gene. The V gene's germline CDR1 is KGHDR and CDR2 SFDVKD. The CDR3 has 16 amino acids. Between the trimmed V and J ends, which lost 0 bases and 0 bases, there was a span of 5 bases. The CDR3 bases are TGTGCCACCAGTGATTTGAGGTCCTCTGGGGCCAACGTCCTGACTTTC. Amino acid sequence: CATSDLRSSGANVLTF.

The V call is TRBV29-1, the J call TRBJ2-2; 8 nucleotides agree with TRBD1. The CDR3 sequence is 14 residues long. J lost 2 bases, V lost 7 bases, and 6 bases had no gene match. Germline CDR1 is SQVTM and CDR2 is ANQGSEA. CDR3 nucleotide sequence: TGCAGCGCGAAGACAGGGGCAAACACCGGGGAGCTGTTTTTT. Translated, it gives CSAKTGANTGELFF.

This chain uses TRBV10-3 with TRBJ2-5; TRBD2 matches 11 bases. Germline lookup yields CDR1 ENHRY and CDR2 SYGVKD. Losses at the gene ends were 6 bases for V and 4 bases for J; bases not matched to a gene: 10. This CDR3 comprises 16 residues. This CDR3 reads CAISPGLAATGETQYF. CDR3 DNA sequence: TGTGCCATCAGCCCGGGACTAGCGGCGACCGGAGAGACCCAGTACTTC.

This chain joins TRBV30 and TRBJ1-2, with 10 bases fitting TRBD1. The CDR3 has 16 residues. The germline gives CDR1 GTSNPN, CDR2 SVGIG (reference sequence). V lost 5 bases, J lost 3 bases, and 12 bases stayed unmatched. DNA of the CDR3: TGTGCCTGGGAACCGGGACAGGGGATAACTTACTATGGCTACACCTTC. It yields the protein CAWEPGQGITYYGYTF. The complete variable domain, with remaining parts taken from reference TRBV30 and TRBJ1-2, reads SQTIHQWPATLVQPVGSPLSLECTVEGTSNPNLYWYRQAAGRGLQLLFYSVGIGQISSEVPQNLSASRPQDRQFILSSKKLLLSDSGFYLCAWEPGQGITYYGYTFGSGTRLTVV.